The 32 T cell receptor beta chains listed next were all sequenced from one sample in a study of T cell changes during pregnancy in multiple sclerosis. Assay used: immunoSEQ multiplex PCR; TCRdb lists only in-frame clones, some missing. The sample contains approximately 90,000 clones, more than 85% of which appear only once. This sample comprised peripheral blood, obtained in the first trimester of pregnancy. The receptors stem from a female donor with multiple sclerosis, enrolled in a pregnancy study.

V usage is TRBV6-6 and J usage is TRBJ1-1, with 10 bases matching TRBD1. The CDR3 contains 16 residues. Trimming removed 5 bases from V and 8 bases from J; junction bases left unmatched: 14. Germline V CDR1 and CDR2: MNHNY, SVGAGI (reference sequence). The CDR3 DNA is TGTGCCAGCAGTCCAAATCCCGGGACAGGGGAGAACGAAGCTTTCTTT. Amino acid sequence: CASSPNPGTGENEAFF.

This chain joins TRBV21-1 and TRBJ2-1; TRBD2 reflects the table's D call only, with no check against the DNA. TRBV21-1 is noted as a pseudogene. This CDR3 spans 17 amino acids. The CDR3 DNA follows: TGTGCCAGCAGCAAAGTCCCCAGCGGGAGAGCCTACAATGAGCAGTTCTTC. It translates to CASSKVPSGRAYNEQFF.

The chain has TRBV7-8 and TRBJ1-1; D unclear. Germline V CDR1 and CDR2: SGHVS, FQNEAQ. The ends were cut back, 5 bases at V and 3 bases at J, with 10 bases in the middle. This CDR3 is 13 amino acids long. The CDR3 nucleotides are TGTGCCAGCAGCCCAATACTATACACTGAAGCTTTCTTT. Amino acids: CASSPILYTEAFF.

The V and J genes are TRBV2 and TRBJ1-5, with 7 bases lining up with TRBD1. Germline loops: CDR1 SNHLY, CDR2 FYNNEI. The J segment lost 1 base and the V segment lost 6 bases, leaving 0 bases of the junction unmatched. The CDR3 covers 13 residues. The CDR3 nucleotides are TGTGCCAGCAGGGGACAGAGCAATCAGCCCCAGCATTTT. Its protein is CASRGQSNQPQHF.

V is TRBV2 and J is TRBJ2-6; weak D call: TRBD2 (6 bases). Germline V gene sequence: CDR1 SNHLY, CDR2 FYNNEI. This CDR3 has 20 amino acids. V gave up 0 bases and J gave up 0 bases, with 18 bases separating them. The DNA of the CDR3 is TGTGCCAGCAGTGAAGCGGGCGGGATCACTTCGGGCTCTGGGGCCAACGTCCTGACTTTC. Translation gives CASSEAGGITSGSGANVLTF.

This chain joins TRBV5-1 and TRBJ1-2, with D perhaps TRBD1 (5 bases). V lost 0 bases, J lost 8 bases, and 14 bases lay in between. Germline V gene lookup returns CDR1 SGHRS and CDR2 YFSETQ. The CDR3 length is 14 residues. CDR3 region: CASSLGPQDWGYTF. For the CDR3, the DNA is TGCGCCAGCAGCTTGGGACCACAGGATTGGGGCTACACCTTC.

CDR3 DNA: TGTGCCAGTACCGCCACTAGCGTCGGCGGGGAGCTGTTTTTT. This codes for CASTATSVGGELFF. The chain uses TRBV19 and TRBJ2-2; 7 nucleotides match TRBD2. This CDR3 has 14 residues. With V trimmed by 7 bases and J by 7 bases, 9 bases remained unmatched. CDR1 and CDR2 (germline): LNHDA, SQIVND (reference sequence).

For the CDR3, the DNA is TGTGCCAGAAGCTTAGGAGGGGGTAATGAGCAGTTCTTC. Its protein product is CARSLGGGNEQFF. The rearrangement uses TRBV7-5 and TRBJ2-1; the table assigns TRBD1, which was not confirmed against the DNA. TRBV7-5 constitutes a pseudogene. The CDR3 extends over 13 amino acids.

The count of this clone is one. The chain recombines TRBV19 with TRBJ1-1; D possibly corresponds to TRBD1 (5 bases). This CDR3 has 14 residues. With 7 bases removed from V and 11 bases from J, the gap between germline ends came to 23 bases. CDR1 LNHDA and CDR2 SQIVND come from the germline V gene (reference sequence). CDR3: CASTPGGESAKAFF. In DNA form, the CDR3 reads TGTGCCAGTACCCCGGGGGGGGAGAGTGCTAAGGCTTTCTTT.

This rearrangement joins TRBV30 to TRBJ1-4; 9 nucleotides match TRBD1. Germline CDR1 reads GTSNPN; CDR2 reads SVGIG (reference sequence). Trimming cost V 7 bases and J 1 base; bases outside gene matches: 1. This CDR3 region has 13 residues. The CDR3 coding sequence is TGTGCCTTGGACAGGGGAACTAATGAAAAACTGTTTTTT. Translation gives CALDRGTNEKLFF. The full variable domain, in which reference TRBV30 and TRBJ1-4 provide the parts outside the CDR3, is SQTIHQWPATLVQPVGSPLSLECTVEGTSNPNLYWYRQAAGRGLQLLFYSVGIGQISSEVPQNLSASRPQDRQFILSSKKLLLSDSGFYLCALDRGTNEKLFFGSGTQLSVL.

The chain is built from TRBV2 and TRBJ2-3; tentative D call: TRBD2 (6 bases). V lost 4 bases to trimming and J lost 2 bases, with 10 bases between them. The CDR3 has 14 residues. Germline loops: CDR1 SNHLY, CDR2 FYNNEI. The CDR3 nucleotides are TGTGCCAGCAGTGGGGCGGGGCCCACAGATACGCAGTATTTT. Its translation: CASSGAGPTDTQYF.

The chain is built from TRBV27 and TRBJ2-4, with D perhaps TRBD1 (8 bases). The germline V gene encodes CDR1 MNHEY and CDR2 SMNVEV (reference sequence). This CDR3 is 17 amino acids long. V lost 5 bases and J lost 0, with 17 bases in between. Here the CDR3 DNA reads TGTGCCAGCAGTATTCTCACAGGGGGGGTAGCCAAAAACATTCAGTACTTC. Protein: CASSILTGGVAKNIQYF.

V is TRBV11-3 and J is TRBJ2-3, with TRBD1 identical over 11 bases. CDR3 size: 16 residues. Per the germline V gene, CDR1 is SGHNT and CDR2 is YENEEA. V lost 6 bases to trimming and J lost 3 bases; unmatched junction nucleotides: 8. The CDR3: CASSNRGTGGTDTQYF. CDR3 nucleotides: TGTGCCAGCAGTAATCGGGGGACAGGGGGGACAGATACGCAGTATTTT.

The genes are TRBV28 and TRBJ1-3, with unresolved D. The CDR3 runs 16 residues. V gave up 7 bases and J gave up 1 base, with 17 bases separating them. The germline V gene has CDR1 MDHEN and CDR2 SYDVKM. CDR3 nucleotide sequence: TGTGCCAGCATTTCATACAGCAGAATTTCTGGAAACACCATATATTTT. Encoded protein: CASISYSRISGNTIYF.

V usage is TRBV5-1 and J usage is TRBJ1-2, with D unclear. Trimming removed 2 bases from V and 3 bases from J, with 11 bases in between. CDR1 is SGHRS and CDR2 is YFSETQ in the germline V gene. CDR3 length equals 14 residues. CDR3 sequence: CASSFQETHYGYTF. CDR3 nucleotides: TGCGCCAGCAGCTTTCAAGAGACTCACTATGGCTACACCTTC.

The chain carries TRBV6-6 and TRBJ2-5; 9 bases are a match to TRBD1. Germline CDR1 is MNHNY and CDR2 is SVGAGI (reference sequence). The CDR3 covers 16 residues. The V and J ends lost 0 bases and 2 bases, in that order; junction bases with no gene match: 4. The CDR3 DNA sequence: TGTGCCAGCAGTTACTCGGGGACAGGGCCGCAAGAGACCCAGTACTTC. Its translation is CASSYSGTGPQETQYF.

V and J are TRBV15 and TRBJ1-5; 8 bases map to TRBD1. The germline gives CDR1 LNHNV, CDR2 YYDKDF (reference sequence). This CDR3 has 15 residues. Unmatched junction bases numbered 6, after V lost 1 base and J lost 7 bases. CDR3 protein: CATSRGRTGMQPQHF. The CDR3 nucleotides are TGTGCCACCAGCAGAGGCCGGACAGGGATGCAGCCCCAGCATTTT. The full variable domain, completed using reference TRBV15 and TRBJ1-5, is DAMVIQNPRYQVTQFGKPVTLSCSQTLNHNVMYWYQQKSSQAPKLLFHYYDKDFNNEADTPDNFQSRRPNTSFCFLDIRSPGLGDTAMYLCATSRGRTGMQPQHFGDGTRLSIL.

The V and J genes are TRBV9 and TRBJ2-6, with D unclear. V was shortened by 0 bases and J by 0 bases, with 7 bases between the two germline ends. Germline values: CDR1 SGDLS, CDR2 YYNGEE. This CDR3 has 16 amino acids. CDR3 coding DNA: TGTGCCAGCAGCGTAGGCTTGCGCTCTGGGGCCAACGTCCTGACTTTC. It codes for CASSVGLRSGANVLTF.

The CDR3 protein is CASSLMRGQGATYEQYF. CDR3 DNA: TGTGCCAGCAGCTTAATGCGAGGCCAGGGGGCGACCTACGAGCAGTACTTC. The chain recombines TRBV11-3 with TRBJ2-7, with 8 bases aligning to TRBD1. V trimming: 2 bases; J trimming: 2 bases; junction bases outside the gene matches: 11. The V gene's germline CDR1 is SGHNT and CDR2 YENEEA. CDR3 length: 17 amino acids.

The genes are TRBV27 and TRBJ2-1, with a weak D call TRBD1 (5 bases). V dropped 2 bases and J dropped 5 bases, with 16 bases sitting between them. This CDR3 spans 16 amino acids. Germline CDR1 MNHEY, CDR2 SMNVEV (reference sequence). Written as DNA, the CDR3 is TGTGCCAGCAGTTTAGGGGCCCGCTTGGGGAACAATGAGCAGTTCTTC. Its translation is CASSLGARLGNNEQFF.

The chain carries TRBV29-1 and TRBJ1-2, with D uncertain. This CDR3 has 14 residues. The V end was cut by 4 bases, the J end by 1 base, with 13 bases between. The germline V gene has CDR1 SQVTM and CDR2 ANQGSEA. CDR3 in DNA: TGCAGCGTTGGCCCTCAATGGCATAACTATGGCTACACCTTC. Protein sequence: CSVGPQWHNYGYTF.

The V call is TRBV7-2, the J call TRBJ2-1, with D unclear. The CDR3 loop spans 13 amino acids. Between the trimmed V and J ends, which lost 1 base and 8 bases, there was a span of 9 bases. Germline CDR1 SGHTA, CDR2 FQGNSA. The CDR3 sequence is CASSLDPIDEQFF. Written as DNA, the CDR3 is TGTGCCAGCAGCTTAGACCCTATCGATGAGCAGTTCTTC.

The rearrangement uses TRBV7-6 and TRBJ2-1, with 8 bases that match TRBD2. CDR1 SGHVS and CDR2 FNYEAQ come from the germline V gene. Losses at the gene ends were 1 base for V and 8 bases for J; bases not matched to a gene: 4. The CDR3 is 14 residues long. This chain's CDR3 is CASSLGLAGDEQFF. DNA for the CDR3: TGTGCCAGCAGCTTAGGCCTAGCGGGCGATGAGCAGTTCTTC.

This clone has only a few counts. The CDR3 spells CASSRDRGGETQYF. Written as DNA, the CDR3 is TGTGCCAGCAGTCGGGACAGGGGAGGGGAGACCCAGTACTTC. The rearrangement uses TRBV11-2 and TRBJ2-5, with 10 bases matching TRBD1. Unmatched junction bases numbered 6, after V lost 6 bases and J lost 5 bases. This CDR3 is 14 amino acids long. In germline, CDR1 is SGHAT, CDR2 FQNNGV.

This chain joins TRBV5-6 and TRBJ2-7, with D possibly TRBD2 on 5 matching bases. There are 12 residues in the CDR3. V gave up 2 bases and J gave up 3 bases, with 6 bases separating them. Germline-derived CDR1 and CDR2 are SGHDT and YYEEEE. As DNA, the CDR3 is TGTGCCAGCAGCTTTAGCGACTACGAGCAGTACTTC. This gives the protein CASSFSDYEQYF.

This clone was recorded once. CDR3 sequence: CASSYGLAGVNEQFF. CDR3 DNA: TGTGCCAGCAGTTACGGACTAGCGGGAGTGAATGAGCAGTTCTTC. This chain joins TRBV6-6 and TRBJ2-1, with 13 bases matching TRBD2. Germline values: CDR1 MNHNY, CDR2 SVGAGI (reference sequence). Losses at the gene ends were 2 bases for V and 7 bases for J; bases not matched to a gene: 2. The CDR3 has 15 amino acids.

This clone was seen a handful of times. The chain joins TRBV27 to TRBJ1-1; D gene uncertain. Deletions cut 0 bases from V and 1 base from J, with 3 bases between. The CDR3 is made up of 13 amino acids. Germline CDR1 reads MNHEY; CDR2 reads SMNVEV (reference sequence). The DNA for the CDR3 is TGTGCCAGCAGTTTATCCCGGAACACTGAAGCTTTCTTT. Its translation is CASSLSRNTEAFF.

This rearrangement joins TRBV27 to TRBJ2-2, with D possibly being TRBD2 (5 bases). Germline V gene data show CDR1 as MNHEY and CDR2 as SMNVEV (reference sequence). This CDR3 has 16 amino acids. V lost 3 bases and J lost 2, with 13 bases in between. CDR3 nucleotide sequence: TGTGCCAGCAGTTTTGGAGGATTCAGTAACACCGGGGAGCTGTTTTTT. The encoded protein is CASSFGGFSNTGELFF.

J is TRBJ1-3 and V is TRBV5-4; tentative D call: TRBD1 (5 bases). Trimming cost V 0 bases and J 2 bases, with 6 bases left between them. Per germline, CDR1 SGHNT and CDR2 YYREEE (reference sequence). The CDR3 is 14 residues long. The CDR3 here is CASSLGGAGNTIYF. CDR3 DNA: TGTGCCAGCAGCTTGGGGGGGGCTGGAAACACCATATATTTT.

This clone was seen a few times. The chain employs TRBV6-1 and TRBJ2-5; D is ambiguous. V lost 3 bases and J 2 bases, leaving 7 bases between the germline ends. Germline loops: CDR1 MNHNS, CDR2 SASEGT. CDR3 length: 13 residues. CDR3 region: CASSDSEQETQYF. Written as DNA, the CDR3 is TGTGCCAGCAGTGACAGTGAACAAGAGACCCAGTACTTC.

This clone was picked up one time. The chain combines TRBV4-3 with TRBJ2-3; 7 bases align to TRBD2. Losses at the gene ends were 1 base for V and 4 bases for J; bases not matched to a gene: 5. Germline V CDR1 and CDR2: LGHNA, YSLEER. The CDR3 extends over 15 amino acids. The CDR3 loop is CASSQAPTSPDTQYF. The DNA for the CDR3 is TGCGCCAGCAGCCAAGCCCCGACTAGCCCAGATACGCAGTATTTT.

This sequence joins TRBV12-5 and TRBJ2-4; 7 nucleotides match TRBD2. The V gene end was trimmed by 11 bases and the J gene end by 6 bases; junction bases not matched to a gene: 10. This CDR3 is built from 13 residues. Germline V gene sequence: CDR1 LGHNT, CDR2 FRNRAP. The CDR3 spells CASCAGVGNIQYF. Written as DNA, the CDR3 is TGTGCTTCTTGTGCGGGAGTGGGAAACATTCAGTACTTC.